The next 19 T cell receptor beta chains were all read from a single sample in a study of blood T cell repertoires in COVID-19. Only in-frame clones appear in the TCRdb table, and some are missing; sequencing was by immunoSEQ multiplex PCR. Found here are 300,000 to 450,000 clones, around 87% of them singletons; the top ten hold about 2.5%. Sample: peripheral blood. These receptors originate from a woman in her sixties or seventies with COVID-19, enrolled during active disease.

The J gene is TRBJ2-7, the V gene TRBV27; 10 bases map to TRBD1. This CDR3 contains 13 residues. Germline loops: CDR1 MNHEY, CDR2 SMNVEV (reference sequence). J gave up 3 bases and V 4 bases, and 0 bases lay outside the gene matches. As DNA, the CDR3 is TGTGCCAGCAGTTGGGACAGGGGCTACGAGCAGTACTTC. Translating gives CASSWDRGYEQYF.

V usage is TRBV5-1 and J usage is TRBJ1-1, with 12 bases aligning to TRBD1. V was pared by 0 bases and J by 11 bases, with 8 bases of the junction left unmatched. This CDR3 is 15 amino acids long. From germline, CDR1 is SGHRS and CDR2 YFSETQ. CDR3 in amino acids: CASSLGDRGLRAAFF. The CDR3 nucleotides are TGCGCCAGCAGCTTGGGGGACAGGGGGCTTCGGGCCGCTTTCTTT.

The chain couples TRBV24-1 to TRBJ2-3; 12 nucleotides match TRBD2. The V and J ends lost 4 bases and 5 bases, in that order; junction bases with no gene match: 15. CDR1 is KGHDR, CDR2 SFDVKD, per germline. CDR3 length: 19 residues. As DNA, the CDR3 is TGTGCCACCAGTGACGCCGTTTCGCTAGCGGGGGGGCACAGAGATACGCAGTATTTT. Translating it yields CATSDAVSLAGGHRDTQYF.

The rearrangement joins TRBV6-1 to TRBJ1-6, with a weak D call TRBD1 (6 bases). This CDR3 comprises 20 residues. Germline-derived CDR1 and CDR2 are MNHNS and SASEGT. With 1 base removed from V and 0 bases from J, the gap between germline ends came to 19 bases. CDR3 in amino acids: CASSEGEGWTAGSYNSPLHF. CDR3 in DNA: TGTGCCAGCAGTGAAGGGGAGGGCTGGACAGCCGGCTCCTATAATTCACCCCTCCACTTT.

The rearrangement links TRBV5-1 to TRBJ2-1; 7 nucleotides match TRBD2. Germline V lookup: CDR1 SGHRS, CDR2 YFSETQ. V lost 7 bases and J lost 6; bases outside the gene matches: 4. This CDR3 is built from 12 residues. CDR3 residues: CASLGGTNEQFF. In DNA, the CDR3 is TGCGCCAGCCTCGGGGGGACCAATGAGCAGTTCTTC.

V usage is TRBV7-2 and J usage is TRBJ1-1; 7 positions agree with TRBD1. CDR1 and CDR2 (germline): SGHTA, FQGNSA. With V trimmed by 1 base and J by 5 bases, 4 bases remained unmatched. This CDR3 has 14 amino acids. The CDR3 DNA reads as TGTGCCAGCAGCTTAGTCGGGACAGTAACTGAAGCTTTCTTT. Translated, it gives CASSLVGTVTEAFF.

This clone was found once. The chain employs TRBV2 and TRBJ2-2; the D is unclear. V lost 5 bases, J lost 6 bases, and 10 bases lay in between. Germline V gene sequence: CDR1 SNHLY, CDR2 FYNNEI. This CDR3 is 13 amino acids long. In nucleotides, the CDR3 is TGTGCCAGCAGTCTGGGCCACGCCGGGGAGCTGTTTTTT. Translation: CASSLGHAGELFF. The full variable domain, its missing parts supplied by reference TRBV2 and TRBJ2-2, is EPEVTQTPSHQVTQMGQEVILRCVPISNHLYFYWYRQILGQKVEFLVSFYNNEISEKSEIFDDQFSVERPDGSNFTLKIRSTKLEDSAMYFCASSLGHAGELFFGEGSRLTVL.

V gene TRBV10-3 combines with J gene TRBJ2-3; TRBD1 matches at 12 bases. The CDR3 spans 16 residues. The junction had 9 bases not matched to a gene; V was cut back by 7 bases and J by 4 bases. The V gene's germline CDR1 is ENHRY and CDR2 SYGVKD. CDR3 coding DNA: TGTGCCATCAAGGGGGGACAGGGGGCTGACGCAGATACGCAGTATTTT. Translating it yields CAIKGGQGADADTQYF.

The chain joins TRBV5-1 to TRBJ2-3; 8 nucleotides agree with TRBD1. The ends lost 7 bases at V and 4 bases at J; junction bases unmatched: 20. The CDR3 has 18 residues. Germline V gives CDR1 SGHRS, CDR2 YFSETQ. The CDR3 loop reads CASGRNRGSVFLADTQYF. DNA for the CDR3: TGCGCCAGCGGAAGGAACAGGGGGAGTGTGTTTTTAGCAGATACGCAGTATTTT.

J is TRBJ2-7 and V is TRBV3-1 (or the pseudogene TRBV3-2); D might be TRBD2 (6 bases). This CDR3 contains 17 residues. Germline V gene lookup returns CDR1 LGHDT and CDR2 YNNKEL (reference sequence). V lost 3 bases and J 6 bases, leaving 24 bases between the germline ends. In nucleotides, the CDR3 is TGTGCCAGCAGCCACCTCGGAGGGACGGGGCCCACGAGCGAGCAGTACTTC. As protein: CASSHLGGTGPTSEQYF.

The sample holds one count of this clone. V usage is TRBV10-3 and J usage is TRBJ2-3; D is perhaps TRBD2 (7 bases). The CDR3 extends over 13 amino acids. The germline V gene has CDR1 ENHRY and CDR2 SYGVKD. V gave up 8 bases and J gave up 4 bases, with 13 bases separating them. This CDR3 reads CAIGGGHADTQYF. CDR3 nucleotides: TGTGCCATCGGGGGGGGGCACGCAGATACGCAGTATTTT.

This chain joins TRBV15 and TRBJ2-2; D may be TRBD2 (7 bases). The CDR3 contains 17 residues. Trimming cost V 5 bases and J 3 bases, with 19 bases left between them. CDR1 LNHNV and CDR2 YYDKDF come from the germline V gene (reference sequence). The CDR3 region has the DNA TGTGCCACCAGCTCCAGGCCGGGGGCGGGGGACACCGGGGAGCTGTTTTTT. Residues: CATSSRPGAGDTGELFF.

This chain joins TRBV12-3 or TRBV12-4 and TRBJ1-5, with unresolved D. V was clipped by 6 bases and J by 5 bases, with 11 bases between them. The CDR3 loop spans 13 amino acids. The CDR3 DNA sequence: TGTGCCAGCAGGGAGGGCTGGCATCAGCCCCAGCATTTT. This translates into CASREGWHQPQHF.

This sequence joins TRBV25-1 and TRBJ2-3; D is ambiguous. V was clipped by 3 bases and J by 4 bases, with 8 bases between them. This CDR3 region has 13 residues. Germline V lookup: CDR1 MGHDK, CDR2 SYGVNS. In DNA form, the CDR3 reads TGTGCCAGCAGTGACTCGGTGGCAGATACGCAGTATTTT. The encoded protein is CASSDSVADTQYF.

The chain links TRBV11-2 to TRBJ2-2; tentative D call: TRBD2 (6 bases). V was clipped by 5 bases and J by 4 bases, with 14 bases between them. CDR3 length: 15 amino acids. The germline gives CDR1 SGHAT, CDR2 FQNNGV. CDR3 in DNA: TGTGCCAGCAGCCCCCGGGGAGCGGGCACCGGGGAGCTGTTTTTT. Its translation: CASSPRGAGTGELFF. Using reference TRBV11-2 and TRBJ2-2 for the parts outside the CDR3, the full variable domain is EAGVAQSPRYKIIEKRQSVAFWCNPISGHATLYWYQQILGQGPKLLIQFQNNGVVDDSQLPKDRFSAERLKGVDSTLKIQPAKLEDSAVYLCASSPRGAGTGELFFGEGSRLTVL.

CDR3 protein: CASSLEGALRVEETQYF. The DNA of the CDR3 is TGTGCCAGCAGCTTAGAAGGGGCGCTAAGGGTGGAAGAGACCCAGTACTTC. V and J are TRBV7-2 and TRBJ2-5; possible D gene TRBD1, 5 bases. The V gene lost 1 base and the J gene lost 3 bases, with 18 bases spanning the gap. CDR3 length equals 17 residues. Germline-derived CDR1 and CDR2 are SGHTA and FQGNSA.

The gene calls are TRBV4-1 and TRBJ2-3; no reliable D call. Germline V gene sequence: CDR1 MGHRA, CDR2 YSYEKL. Trimming stripped 0 bases from V and 1 base from J, with 5 bases between. The length of the CDR3 is 14 residues. CDR3 coding DNA: TGCGCCAGCAGCCAAGACCGGGGCACAGATACGCAGTATTTT. Amino acids: CASSQDRGTDTQYF.

The chain joins TRBV2 to TRBJ1-3; D ambiguous. The CDR3 runs to 15 residues. Germline CDR1 reads SNHLY; CDR2 reads FYNNEI. Trimming left V 7 bases short and J 0 bases short, with 13 bases between. CDR3 in DNA: TGTGCCAGCATTCTCAGGAGGCCCTCTGGAAACACCATATATTTT. Residues: CASILRRPSGNTIYF.

This clone came up many times. CDR3 residues: CSASSSGGTYEQYF. The DNA of the CDR3 is TGCAGTGCTAGTAGTAGCGGGGGGACCTACGAGCAGTACTTC. The V call is TRBV20-1, the J call TRBJ2-7; TRBD2 agrees at 10 bases. V lost 3 bases to trimming and J lost 2 bases; unmatched junction nucleotides: 4. Germline V gene sequence: CDR1 DFQATT, CDR2 SNEGSKA (reference sequence). The CDR3 runs to 14 residues.